This T cell receptor (beta chain) is drawn from a study of naive and memory T cell subsets. Study findings and constraints: The RNA method is potentially sensitive to activation and differentiation changes.

The SP2 primer and nested alpha and beta constant region primers amplified ligated cDNA in four rounds. TCRdb analysed the UMI-ligation and nested PCR reads with MiXCR anew, one entry per CDR3 protein. The table has around 37,000 distinct CDR3 sequences, roughly 9.6% seen once. Specified treatment: skin biopsy from PPD injection site in Mantoux-positive individual. An oligonucleotide containing a UMI was ligated to the 3' end of TCR cDNA. There are many counts of this clonotype. Its antigen is currently unknown. CDR1 SQVTM and CDR2 ANQGSEA come from the germline V gene. Trimming pared 7 bases from V and 2 bases from J, leaving 15 bases between. The CDR3 spans 13 residues.

The TCR comes from an adult in good health. The chain joins TRBV29-1 to TRBJ2-7; D remains ambiguous. Material: skin, obtained from a tuberculin skin test site. The CDR3 spells CSAASPNAYEQYF. CDR3 in DNA: TGCAGCGCCGCCTCGCCTAACGCCTACGAGCAGTACTTC.